This T cell receptor beta chain was captured in a study of T cells after yellow fever vaccination. Between the trimmed V and J ends, which lost 3 bases and 2 bases, there was a span of 8 bases. The CDR3 has 13 amino acids. The germline V gene has CDR1 SGHTA and CDR2 FQGNSA. There are a few counts of this clonotype. 5'RACE template switching generated TCR cDNA, adding a universal primer site and UMIs. TCRdb redid the calling of the 5' RACE reads with MiXCR, one entry per CDR3 protein. Altogether 600,000 to 750,000 distinct CDR3 sequences are present, over 9% being singletons, with the ten largest covering 14% to 15%.

This material consisted of PBMCs, taken on the day of the yellow fever booster vaccination. This TCR was sampled from a man aged 25 to 40 who received the YFV17D yellow fever vaccine. The V and J genes are TRBV7-2 and TRBJ2-7; unclear D gene. CDR3 loop: CASSFDKAYEQYF. CDR3 DNA: TGTGCCAGCAGCTTCGATAAGGCCTACGAGCAGTACTTC.